This note documents a single TCR beta chain sequence. The target of this receptor is not known. Per-base quality was not reported, and no clone a single base away is much larger than it. The CDR3 starts with the cysteine, ends with the phenylalanine, and has 14 residues. Just the 42-base CDR3 DNA is kept, in frame starting at base 1. For this chain, trimming is 1 base at the V end and 5 bases at the J end, and the number of junction bases without a gene match is 3. CDR1 is given as SEHNR and CDR2 as FQNEAQ, both from the germline V gene (reference sequence). This sample was taken from a study of early T cells in non-severe SARS-CoV-2 infection (dated by TCRdb to the early 2020s). Looking at the study overall: Bulk RNA from unsorted whole blood was used for TCR sequencing, so alpha and beta chains could not be paired.

Library construction relied on 5' RACE. These reads were obtained on a NextSeq 500. The TCR library protocol attached unique molecular identifiers to individual cDNA molecules to correct for sequencing error and PCR bias. Both TCR alpha and beta chains were sequenced, and tight co-correlation was observed between alpha and beta sequence abundances in each sample. On the authors' methods: Decombinator V4 was used to annotate the V gene, J gene and CDR3 of the TCR sequences. TCRs were defined as expanded if a significant change between any two time points was detected under a Poisson model with p below 0.0001. TCR abundances were normalised to the total number of TCRs sequenced per sample and were expressed as counts per million. MAIT TCRs were defined by TRAV1-2 paired with TRAJ12, TRAJ20 or TRAJ33, and iNKT TCRs by TRAV10 paired with TRAJ18. VDJdb, accessed 1 November 2021, was searched for CMV, EBV and SARS-CoV-2 annotated TCRs, with TCRs annotated for multiple antigens excluded. Using fastp at Q25 and MiXCR, TCRdb reprocessed the public reads and kept productive beta chains. Identical CDR3 protein sequences are pooled into one entry, listed with their most common genes and DNA. Clone size and V and J calls follow TCRdb, not the original study. The table for this sample lists tens of thousands of distinct CDR3 sequences; about 14% of them were counted only once. The ten largest account for around 3.6% of the sample.

This was a case-control study nested in a cohort of healthcare workers in London, UK, who had nasopharyngeal swab PCR tests and blood samples taken every week. Between 23 and 31 March 2020, the week of the UK lockdown, healthcare workers were enrolled and then followed up weekly for as long as 16 weeks. What the authors observed across the whole study: VDJdb matching was skewed toward anti-spike CD8 responses and likely underestimated virus-specific expansions, missing private and CD4 specificities.

The receptor's source is an adult who was a healthcare worker with PCR-confirmed SARS-CoV-2 infection or an uninfected control (not recorded which). In this chain, TRBV7-9 is recombined with TRBJ2-5, and 8 bases in between align with TRBD2. This material consisted of whole blood, taken at baseline. The CDR3 corresponds to CASSLGSGSETQYF. The sequenced DNA: TGTGCCAGCAGCTTAGGGAGCGGGAGTGAGACCCAGTACTTC.